Listed below are T cell receptor beta chains from one sample, sequenced in a study of T cells in Graves' hyperthyroidism and ophthalmopathy. TCRdb re-analysed the multiplex PCR reads in MiXCR, keeping a single row per CDR3 protein. Of roughly 750,000 distinct CDR3 sequences in the sample, around 15% were seen once. The material sequenced was blood. The receptors were gathered from a man between 18 and 29 years old with Graves' hyperthyroidism. The CDR3 runs from the conserved cysteine through the conserved F or W. Each record gives: clone size, D gene, J gene, V gene, CDR3 length, CDR3 DNA, CDR3 protein. A D gene is named only where the DNA matches it firmly. Not every row has a clone size; where given, it reads once, few, many or a size class.

clone_size: -
d_call: -
j_call: TRBJ2-7
v_call: TRBV28
cdr3_length: 16
cdr3_nt: TGTGCCAGCAGCCCTCGCGGACCGGGAAGGGAATCCGAGCAGTACTTC
cdr3_aa: CASSPRGPGRESEQYF

clone_size: many
d_call: TRBD2
j_call: TRBJ2-3
v_call: TRBV20-1
cdr3_length: 15
cdr3_nt: TGCAGTGCTAGTCGACTAGCGGGCCCTGGGGATACGCAGTATTTT
cdr3_aa: CSASRLAGPGDTQYF

clone_size: few
d_call: TRBD2
j_call: TRBJ2-7
v_call: TRBV7-9
cdr3_length: 15
cdr3_nt: TGTGCCAGCAGCTTAGAGGCTAGCGGGATGTACGAGCAGTACTTC
cdr3_aa: CASSLEASGMYEQYF

clone_size: few
d_call: -
j_call: TRBJ2-7
v_call: TRBV9
cdr3_length: 14
cdr3_nt: TGTGCCAGCAGCGTAGGTCCGGATAGCTACGAGCAGTACTTC
cdr3_aa: CASSVGPDSYEQYF

clone_size: few
d_call: TRBD1
j_call: TRBJ2-1
v_call: TRBV12-3/TRBV12-4
cdr3_length: 13
cdr3_nt: TGTGCCAGCAGTTTTATACAGGGGTACGAGCAGTTCTTC
cdr3_aa: CASSFIQGYEQFF

clone_size: -
d_call: -
j_call: TRBJ2-7
v_call: TRBV6-5
cdr3_length: 13
cdr3_nt: TGTGCCAGCAGTTACTCGCGCGGAACAGAGCAGTACTTC
cdr3_aa: CASSYSRGTEQYF

clone_size: few
d_call: TRBD2
j_call: TRBJ2-1
v_call: TRBV19
cdr3_length: 13
cdr3_nt: TGTGCCAGTAGTATGACTAGCGGGAGGCACCAGTTCTTC
cdr3_aa: CASSMTSGRHQFF

clone_size: few
d_call: -
j_call: TRBJ2-6
v_call: TRBV19
cdr3_length: 15
cdr3_nt: TGTGCCAGTGGACCCCGGGACTCTGGGGCCAACGTCCTGACTTTC
cdr3_aa: CASGPRDSGANVLTF

clone_size: -
d_call: TRBD2
j_call: TRBJ2-1
v_call: TRBV6-1
cdr3_length: 12
cdr3_nt: TGTGCCAGCGGGGAACTAGCGGGTCGGGTGTTCTTC
cdr3_aa: CASGELAGRVFF

clone_size: many
d_call: -
j_call: TRBJ1-4
v_call: TRBV28
cdr3_length: 16
cdr3_nt: TGTGCCAGCAGTTTCGGTGGCTTTCAGGGAAGTGAAAAACTGTTTTTT
cdr3_aa: CASSFGGFQGSEKLFF

clone_size: many
d_call: -
j_call: TRBJ2-1
v_call: TRBV29-1
cdr3_length: 12
cdr3_nt: TGCAGCGTTGACAAGGGAACCAATGAGCAGTTCTTC
cdr3_aa: CSVDKGTNEQFF

clone_size: -
d_call: TRBD2
j_call: TRBJ2-1
v_call: TRBV20-1
cdr3_length: 17
cdr3_nt: TGCAGTGCAACCCTAGGGGATAGCGGGAAGGAAGGGGATGAGCAGTTCTTC
cdr3_aa: CSATLGDSGKEGDEQFF

clone_size: many
d_call: TRBD1
j_call: TRBJ2-7
v_call: TRBV6-5
cdr3_length: 15
cdr3_nt: TGTGCCAGCAGTTACAGAGACAGGGGGCTGTACGAGCAGTACTTC
cdr3_aa: CASSYRDRGLYEQYF

clone_size: few
d_call: -
j_call: TRBJ1-5
v_call: TRBV4-1
cdr3_length: 15
cdr3_nt: TGCGCCAGCAGCCAAGAAACGTGGGGGGATCAGCCCCAGCATTTT
cdr3_aa: CASSQETWGDQPQHF

clone_size: many
d_call: -
j_call: TRBJ2-1
v_call: TRBV18
cdr3_length: 16
cdr3_nt: TGTGCCAGCTCACGACCACAGGGAAGCACTTACAATGAGCAGTTCTTC
cdr3_aa: CASSRPQGSTYNEQFF

clone_size: -
d_call: TRBD2
j_call: TRBJ2-1
v_call: TRBV19
cdr3_length: 16
cdr3_nt: TGTGCCAGTAGTGCCAGGACTAGCCGGAAAGAGGATGAGCAGTTCTTC
cdr3_aa: CASSARTSRKEDEQFF

clone_size: many
d_call: -
j_call: TRBJ2-5
v_call: TRBV2
cdr3_length: 13
cdr3_nt: TGTGCCAGCAGTGAGGGACTGCAAGAGACCCAGTACTTC
cdr3_aa: CASSEGLQETQYF

clone_size: -
d_call: TRBD1
j_call: TRBJ1-1
v_call: TRBV6-1
cdr3_length: 14
cdr3_nt: TGTGCCAGCAGTTCCGGACAGGGGGACACTGAAGCTTTCTTT
cdr3_aa: CASSSGQGDTEAFF

clone_size: many
d_call: TRBD2
j_call: TRBJ2-3
v_call: TRBV20-1
cdr3_length: 16
cdr3_nt: TGCAGTGCTAGAGATCGAAGGACTAGCGGGGCAGATACGCAGTATTTT
cdr3_aa: CSARDRRTSGADTQYF

clone_size: -
d_call: TRBD1
j_call: TRBJ1-1
v_call: TRBV7-9
cdr3_length: 14
cdr3_nt: TGTGCCAGCAGCTGGACAGGGCAGGGGACTGAAGCTTTCTTT
cdr3_aa: CASSWTGQGTEAFF

clone_size: -
d_call: TRBD1
j_call: TRBJ2-7
v_call: TRBV7-8
cdr3_length: 13
cdr3_nt: TGTGCCAGCAGCCCCGGGACAGCCCCCAAGCAGTACTTC
cdr3_aa: CASSPGTAPKQYF

clone_size: -
d_call: -
j_call: TRBJ2-7
v_call: TRBV6-1
cdr3_length: 16
cdr3_nt: TGTGCCAGCAGTGTACACCGGGACCCCGGGGCCTACGAGCAGTACTTC
cdr3_aa: CASSVHRDPGAYEQYF

clone_size: many
d_call: TRBD1
j_call: TRBJ2-7
v_call: TRBV28
cdr3_length: 15
cdr3_nt: TGTGCCAGCAGTTTGAAGGGGGCGCGTCCCTACGAGCAGTACTTC
cdr3_aa: CASSLKGARPYEQYF

clone_size: few
d_call: -
j_call: TRBJ2-5
v_call: TRBV11-2
cdr3_length: 15
cdr3_nt: TGTGCCAGCAGCTTCCTAGGACAGCCCCAAGAGACCCAGTACTTC
cdr3_aa: CASSFLGQPQETQYF

clone_size: few
d_call: -
j_call: TRBJ2-7
v_call: TRBV6-1
cdr3_length: 13
cdr3_nt: TGTGCCAGCAGTCCAAATTACGCAGGCGAGCAGTACTTC
cdr3_aa: CASSPNYAGEQYF

clone_size: many
d_call: -
j_call: TRBJ2-7
v_call: TRBV3-1
cdr3_length: 17
cdr3_nt: TGTGCCAGCAGCCAAGATCGGGCCTATTTTAGGGTGGACGAGCAGTACTTC
cdr3_aa: CASSQDRAYFRVDEQYF

clone_size: few
d_call: -
j_call: TRBJ2-3
v_call: TRBV6-5
cdr3_length: 15
cdr3_nt: TGTGCCAGCAGTTACTCGGGTGGATTCACAGATACGCAGTATTTT
cdr3_aa: CASSYSGGFTDTQYF

clone_size: many
d_call: -
j_call: TRBJ1-2
v_call: TRBV11-2
cdr3_length: 14
cdr3_nt: TGTGCCAGCAGTTTCGGGACCGATAACTATGGCTACACCTTC
cdr3_aa: CASSFGTDNYGYTF

clone_size: once
d_call: -
j_call: TRBJ2-2
v_call: TRBV6-2/TRBV6-3
cdr3_length: 13
cdr3_nt: TGTGCCAGCAGCCGGCGGGACACCGGGGAGCTGTTTTTT
cdr3_aa: CASSRRDTGELFF

clone_size: -
d_call: TRBD2
j_call: TRBJ2-7
v_call: TRBV6-1
cdr3_length: 15
cdr3_nt: TGTGCCAGCAGCAGGACTAGCGGGAGGGTGTACGAGCAGTACTTC
cdr3_aa: CASSRTSGRVYEQYF

clone_size: many
d_call: -
j_call: TRBJ1-2
v_call: TRBV5-1
cdr3_length: 14
cdr3_nt: TGCGCCAGCAGCCCGGAGGGTGGAGACTATGGCTACACCTTC
cdr3_aa: CASSPEGGDYGYTF

clone_size: few
d_call: -
j_call: TRBJ2-7
v_call: TRBV9
cdr3_length: 13
cdr3_nt: TGTGCCAGCAGCGACCTCACCTCAAACCAGCAGTACTTC
cdr3_aa: CASSDLTSNQQYF

clone_size: few
d_call: -
j_call: TRBJ2-1
v_call: TRBV9
cdr3_length: 18
cdr3_nt: TGTGCCAGCAGCGTAGCTATAGCGCGCCAAAGCTCCTACAATGAGCAGTTCTTC
cdr3_aa: CASSVAIARQSSYNEQFF

clone_size: many
d_call: -
j_call: TRBJ2-7
v_call: TRBV12-3/TRBV12-4
cdr3_length: 15
cdr3_nt: TGTGCCAGCGGTATGGGCGCTTTTAGCTCCTACGAGCAGTACTTC
cdr3_aa: CASGMGAFSSYEQYF

clone_size: many
d_call: -
j_call: TRBJ1-4
v_call: TRBV3-1
cdr3_length: 13
cdr3_nt: TGTGCCAGCAGCCAAGGATCGAGGGGAAAACTGTTTTTT
cdr3_aa: CASSQGSRGKLFF

clone_size: many
d_call: -
j_call: TRBJ2-5
v_call: TRBV10-1
cdr3_length: 14
cdr3_nt: TGCGCCAGCAGTGAGTCGCACCCAGGGGAGACCCAGTACTTC
cdr3_aa: CASSESHPGETQYF

clone_size: -
d_call: TRBD1
j_call: TRBJ2-3
v_call: TRBV7-9
cdr3_length: 14
cdr3_nt: TGTGCCAGCAGCCCAAGACAGGGGCGAGATACGCAGTATTTT
cdr3_aa: CASSPRQGRDTQYF

clone_size: many
d_call: -
j_call: TRBJ1-4
v_call: TRBV11-2
cdr3_length: 16
cdr3_nt: TGTGCCAGCAGCTTAGATATGGGAACACCTAGGGAAAAACTGTTTTTT
cdr3_aa: CASSLDMGTPREKLFF

clone_size: few
d_call: -
j_call: TRBJ2-3
v_call: TRBV11-2
cdr3_length: 17
cdr3_nt: TGTGCCAGCAGCGAGGAGGCAGGGGGGCAAGGCACAGATACGCAGTATTTT
cdr3_aa: CASSEEAGGQGTDTQYF

clone_size: -
d_call: -
j_call: TRBJ2-7
v_call: TRBV3-1
cdr3_length: 13
cdr3_nt: TGTGCCAGCAGCCTACGATCTAACTACGAGCAGTACTTC
cdr3_aa: CASSLRSNYEQYF

clone_size: few
d_call: -
j_call: TRBJ2-7
v_call: TRBV19
cdr3_length: 15
cdr3_nt: TGTGCCAGTAGTCCCACCCGGGGGTCCGTCAGCGAGCAGTACTTC
cdr3_aa: CASSPTRGSVSEQYF

clone_size: -
d_call: -
j_call: TRBJ2-1
v_call: TRBV12-3/TRBV12-4
cdr3_length: 15
cdr3_nt: TGTACCAGCAGTTTACGTGGGAGCTCCTACAATGAGCAGTTCTTC
cdr3_aa: CTSSLRGSSYNEQFF

clone_size: few
d_call: -
j_call: TRBJ1-5
v_call: TRBV20-1
cdr3_length: 13
cdr3_nt: TGCAGTGCCGCCATCGGGGAAAATCAGCCCCAGCATTTT
cdr3_aa: CSAAIGENQPQHF

clone_size: few
d_call: TRBD2
j_call: TRBJ2-2
v_call: TRBV20-1
cdr3_length: 15
cdr3_nt: TGCAATGCACTAGGTGGACTAGCGGGCACCGGGGAGCTGTTTTTT
cdr3_aa: CNALGGLAGTGELFF

clone_size: -
d_call: -
j_call: TRBJ1-6
v_call: TRBV5-1
cdr3_length: 15
cdr3_nt: TGCGCCAGCAGCTTGGAACTCGGGGCCAATTCACCCCTCCACTTT
cdr3_aa: CASSLELGANSPLHF

clone_size: many
d_call: -
j_call: TRBJ1-2
v_call: TRBV18
cdr3_length: 12
cdr3_nt: TGTGCCAGCTCACCAGCTGTAAATGGCTACACCTTC
cdr3_aa: CASSPAVNGYTF

clone_size: -
d_call: TRBD1
j_call: TRBJ2-3
v_call: TRBV7-9
cdr3_length: 14
cdr3_nt: TGTGCCAGCAGCTTAAACGCCAGGGGGCATACGCAGTATTTT
cdr3_aa: CASSLNARGHTQYF

clone_size: -
d_call: -
j_call: TRBJ1-1
v_call: TRBV4-2
cdr3_length: 15
cdr3_nt: TGTGCCAGCAGCCAAGATATTACGGGGAACACTGAAGCTTTCTTT
cdr3_aa: CASSQDITGNTEAFF

clone_size: -
d_call: -
j_call: TRBJ1-6
v_call: TRBV19
cdr3_length: 14
cdr3_nt: TGTGCCATCTCGACGGGTTTTTATAATTCACCCCTCCACTTT
cdr3_aa: CAISTGFYNSPLHF

clone_size: few
d_call: -
j_call: TRBJ1-1
v_call: TRBV5-1
cdr3_length: 15
cdr3_nt: TGCGCCAGCAGCTTGGTAGCGGGGGTGAACACTGAAGCTTTCTTT
cdr3_aa: CASSLVAGVNTEAFF

clone_size: -
d_call: -
j_call: TRBJ1-2
v_call: TRBV29-1
cdr3_length: 13
cdr3_nt: TGCAGCGCCAGAACAGGGTCGGGCTATGGCTACACCTTC
cdr3_aa: CSARTGSGYGYTF

clone_size: few
d_call: -
j_call: TRBJ2-7
v_call: TRBV24-1
cdr3_length: 13
cdr3_nt: TGTGCCACCAGCTCGTCGTTCTCCTACGAGCAGTACTTC
cdr3_aa: CATSSSFSYEQYF

clone_size: -
d_call: TRBD1
j_call: TRBJ2-7
v_call: TRBV19
cdr3_length: 18
cdr3_nt: TGTGCCAGTAGTATAGAGGGTCCAAACAGGGGGTCTACCTACGAGCAGTACTTC
cdr3_aa: CASSIEGPNRGSTYEQYF

clone_size: -
d_call: -
j_call: TRBJ1-1
v_call: TRBV6-2/TRBV6-3
cdr3_length: 12
cdr3_nt: TGTGCCAGCAGTTCAACTCAGGGTCCAGCTTTCTTT
cdr3_aa: CASSSTQGPAFF

clone_size: few
d_call: -
j_call: TRBJ2-2
v_call: TRBV7-6
cdr3_length: 14
cdr3_nt: TGTGCCAGCGGCGGCGAGGGGGGCACCGGGGAGCTGTTTTTT
cdr3_aa: CASGGEGGTGELFF